The TCR beta chain under discussion was sequenced for a study of blood T cell repertoires in COVID-19. Study-level background: From the United States, Italy and Spain came samples of acute and convalescent COVID-19. T cells, B-cell-depleted T cells, or PBMCs provided the cDNA or gDNA that served as material.

Unmatched junction bases numbered 6, after V lost 7 bases and J lost 5 bases. The germline V gene encodes CDR1 LNHDA and CDR2 SQIVND (reference sequence). The CDR3 sequence is 14 residues long. Profiling relied on immunoSEQ multiplex PCR, and the TCRdb table lists in-frame clones only, not all of them. The profile shows about 100,000 clones, 80% to 95% of them singletons. The chain links TRBV19 to TRBJ1-3; 9 nucleotides line up with TRBD1. This sequence originates from a man between 60 and 75 years old with acute or convalescent COVID-19. Sequencing was performed on peripheral blood. CDR3 sequence reads: CASNPGTGRNTIYF. Here the CDR3 DNA reads TGTGCCAGTAACCCTGGGACAGGGAGAAACACCATATATTTT.